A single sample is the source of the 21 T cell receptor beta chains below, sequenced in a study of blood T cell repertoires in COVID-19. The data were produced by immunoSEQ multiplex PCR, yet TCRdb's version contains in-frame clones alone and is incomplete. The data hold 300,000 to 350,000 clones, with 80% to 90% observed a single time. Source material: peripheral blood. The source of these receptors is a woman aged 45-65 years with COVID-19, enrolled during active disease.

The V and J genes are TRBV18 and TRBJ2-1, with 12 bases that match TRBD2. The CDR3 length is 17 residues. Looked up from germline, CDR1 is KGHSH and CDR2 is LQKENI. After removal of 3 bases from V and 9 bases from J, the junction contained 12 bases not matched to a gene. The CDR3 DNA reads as TGTGCCAGCTCACCTCTACTTCTAGCGGGAGGGCCCCGTGAGCAGTTCTTC. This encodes CASSPLLLAGGPREQFF.

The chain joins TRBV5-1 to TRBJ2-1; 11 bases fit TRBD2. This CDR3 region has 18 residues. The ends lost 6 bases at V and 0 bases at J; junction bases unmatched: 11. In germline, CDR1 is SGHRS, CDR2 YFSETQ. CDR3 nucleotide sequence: TGCGCCAGCACAGGGACTAGCGGTATAAAAAGCTCCTACAATGAGCAGTTCTTC. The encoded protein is CASTGTSGIKSSYNEQFF.

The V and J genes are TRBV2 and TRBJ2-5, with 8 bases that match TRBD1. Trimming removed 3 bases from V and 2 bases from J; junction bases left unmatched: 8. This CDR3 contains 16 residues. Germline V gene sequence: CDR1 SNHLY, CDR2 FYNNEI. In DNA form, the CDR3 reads TGTGCCAGCAGTGACGACAGGGGCTTTTTACAAGAGACCCAGTACTTC. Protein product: CASSDDRGFLQETQYF.

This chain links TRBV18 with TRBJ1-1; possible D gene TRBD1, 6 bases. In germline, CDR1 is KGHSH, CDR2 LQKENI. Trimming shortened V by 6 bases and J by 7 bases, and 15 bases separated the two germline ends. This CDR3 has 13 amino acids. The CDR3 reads CASSPLGQLEAFF. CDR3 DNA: TGTGCCAGCTCTCCCCTCGGACAGCTTGAAGCTTTCTTT.

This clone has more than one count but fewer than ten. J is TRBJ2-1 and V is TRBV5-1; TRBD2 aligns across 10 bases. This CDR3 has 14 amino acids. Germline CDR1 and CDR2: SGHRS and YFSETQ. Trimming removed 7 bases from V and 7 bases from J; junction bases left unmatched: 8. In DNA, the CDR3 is TGCGCCAGCGTCGGGACTAGCGAAGGGAATGAGCAGTTCTTC. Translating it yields CASVGTSEGNEQFF.

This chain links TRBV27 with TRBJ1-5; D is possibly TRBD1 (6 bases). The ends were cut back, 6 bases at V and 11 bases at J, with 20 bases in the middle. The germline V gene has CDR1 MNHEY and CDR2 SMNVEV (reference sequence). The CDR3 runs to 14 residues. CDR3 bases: TGTGCCAGCAGCTCCATCGACGACAGGTCCGCCCAGCATTTT. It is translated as CASSSIDDRSAQHF.

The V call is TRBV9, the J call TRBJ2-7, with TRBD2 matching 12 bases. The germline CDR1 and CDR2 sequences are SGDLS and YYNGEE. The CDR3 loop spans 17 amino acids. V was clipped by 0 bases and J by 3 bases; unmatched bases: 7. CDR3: CASSVEGRTSGNYEQYF. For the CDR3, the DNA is TGTGCCAGCAGCGTAGAGGGGAGGACTAGCGGGAACTACGAGCAGTACTTC.

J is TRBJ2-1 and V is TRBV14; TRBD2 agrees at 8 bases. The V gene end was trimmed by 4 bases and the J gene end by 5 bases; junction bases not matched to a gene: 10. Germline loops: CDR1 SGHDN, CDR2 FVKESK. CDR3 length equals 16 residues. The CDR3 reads CASSPRAAGENNEQFF. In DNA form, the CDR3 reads TGTGCCAGCAGCCCGCGGGCAGCGGGAGAAAACAATGAGCAGTTCTTC.

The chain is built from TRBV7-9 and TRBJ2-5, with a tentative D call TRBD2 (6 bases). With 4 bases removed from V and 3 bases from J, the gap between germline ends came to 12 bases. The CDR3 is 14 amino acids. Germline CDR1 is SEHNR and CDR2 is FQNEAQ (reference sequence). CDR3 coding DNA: TGTGCCAGCAGCTCACGACTAGTAGAAGAGACCCAGTACTTC. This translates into CASSSRLVEETQYF. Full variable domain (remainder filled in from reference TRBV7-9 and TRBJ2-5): DTGVSQNPRHKITKRGQNVTFRCDPISEHNRLYWYRQTLGQGPEFLTYFQNEAQLEKSRLLSDRFSAERPKGSFSTLEIQRTEQGDSAMYLCASSSRLVEETQYFGPGTRLLVL.

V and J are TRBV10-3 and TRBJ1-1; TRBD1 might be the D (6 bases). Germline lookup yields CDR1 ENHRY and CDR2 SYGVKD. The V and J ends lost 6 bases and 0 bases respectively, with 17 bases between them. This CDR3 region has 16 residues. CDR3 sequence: CAIRKQDRNMNTEAFF. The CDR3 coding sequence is TGTGCCATCAGAAAGCAGGACAGAAATATGAACACTGAAGCTTTCTTT.

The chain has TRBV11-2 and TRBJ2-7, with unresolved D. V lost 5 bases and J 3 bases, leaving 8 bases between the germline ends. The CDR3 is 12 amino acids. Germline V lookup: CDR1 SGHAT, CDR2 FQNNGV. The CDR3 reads CASSLGIYEQYF. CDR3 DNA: TGTGCCAGCAGCCTCGGTATCTACGAGCAGTACTTC.

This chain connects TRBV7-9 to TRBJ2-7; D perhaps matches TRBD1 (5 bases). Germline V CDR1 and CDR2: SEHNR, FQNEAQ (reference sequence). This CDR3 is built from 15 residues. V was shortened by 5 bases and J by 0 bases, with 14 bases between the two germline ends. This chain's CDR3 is CASSHDSRSSYEQYF. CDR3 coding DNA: TGTGCCAGCAGCCACGACAGTCGGAGCTCCTACGAGCAGTACTTC.

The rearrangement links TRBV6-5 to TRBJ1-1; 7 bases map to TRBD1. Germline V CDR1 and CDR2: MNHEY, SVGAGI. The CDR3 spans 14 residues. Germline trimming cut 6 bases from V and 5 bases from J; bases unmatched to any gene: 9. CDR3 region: CASSRSGGGTEAFF. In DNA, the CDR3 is TGTGCCAGCAGCAGGTCAGGGGGTGGGACTGAAGCTTTCTTT.

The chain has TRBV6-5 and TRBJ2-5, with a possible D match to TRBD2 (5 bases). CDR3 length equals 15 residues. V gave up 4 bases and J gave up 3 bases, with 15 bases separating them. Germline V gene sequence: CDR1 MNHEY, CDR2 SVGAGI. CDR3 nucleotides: TGTGCCAGCAGTTCCAACGGTCTAGCTAAAGAGACCCAGTACTTC. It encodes CASSSNGLAKETQYF.

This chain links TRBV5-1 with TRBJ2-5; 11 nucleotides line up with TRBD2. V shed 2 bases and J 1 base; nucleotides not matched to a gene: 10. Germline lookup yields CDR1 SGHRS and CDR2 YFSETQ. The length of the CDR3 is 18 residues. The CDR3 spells CASSFSTSGMIFQETQYF. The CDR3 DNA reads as TGCGCCAGCAGCTTTTCGACTAGCGGGATGATTTTCCAAGAGACCCAGTACTTC.

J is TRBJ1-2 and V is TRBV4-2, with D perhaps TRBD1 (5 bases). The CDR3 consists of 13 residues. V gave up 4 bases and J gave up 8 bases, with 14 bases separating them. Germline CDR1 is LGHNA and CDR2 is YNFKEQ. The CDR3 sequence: CASSLRGEEGYTF. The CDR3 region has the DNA TGTGCCAGCAGCCTAAGAGGGGAGGAAGGCTACACCTTC.

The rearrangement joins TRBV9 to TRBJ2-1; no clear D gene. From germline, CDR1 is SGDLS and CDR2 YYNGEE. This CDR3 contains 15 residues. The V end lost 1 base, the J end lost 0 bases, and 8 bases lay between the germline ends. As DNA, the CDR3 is TGTGCCAGCAGCGTATCGACAAACTCCTACAATGAGCAGTTCTTC. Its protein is CASSVSTNSYNEQFF.

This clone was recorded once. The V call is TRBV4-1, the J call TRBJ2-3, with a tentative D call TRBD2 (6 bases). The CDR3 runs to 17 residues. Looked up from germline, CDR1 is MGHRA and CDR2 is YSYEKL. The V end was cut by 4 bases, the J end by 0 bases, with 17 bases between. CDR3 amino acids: CASSLPGAFVSTDTQYF. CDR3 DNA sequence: TGCGCCAGCAGCCTCCCGGGAGCGTTCGTTAGCACAGATACGCAGTATTTT.

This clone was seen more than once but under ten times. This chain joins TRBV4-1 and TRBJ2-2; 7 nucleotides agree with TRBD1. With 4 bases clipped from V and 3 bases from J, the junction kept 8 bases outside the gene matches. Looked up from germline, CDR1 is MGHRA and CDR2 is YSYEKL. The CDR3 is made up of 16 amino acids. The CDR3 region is CASSPIPGTDTGELFF. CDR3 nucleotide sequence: TGCGCCAGCAGCCCTATACCCGGGACAGACACCGGGGAGCTGTTTTTT.

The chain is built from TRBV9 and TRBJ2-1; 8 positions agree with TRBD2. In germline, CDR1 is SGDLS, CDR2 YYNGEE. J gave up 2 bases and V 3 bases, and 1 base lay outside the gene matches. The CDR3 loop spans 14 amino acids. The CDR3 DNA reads TGTGCCAGCAGCGGTAGCGGGACCTACAATGAGCAGTTCTTC. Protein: CASSGSGTYNEQFF.

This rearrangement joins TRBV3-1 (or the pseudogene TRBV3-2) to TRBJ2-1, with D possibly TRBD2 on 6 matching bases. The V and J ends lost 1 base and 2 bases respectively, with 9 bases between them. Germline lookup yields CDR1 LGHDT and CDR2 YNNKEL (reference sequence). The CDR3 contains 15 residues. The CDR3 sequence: CASSQVGGPYNEQFF. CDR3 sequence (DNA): TGTGCCAGCAGCCAAGTCGGAGGGCCCTACAATGAGCAGTTCTTC.